The 4 T cell receptor beta chains given below trace back to one sample, sequenced in a study of T cells after yellow fever vaccination. One entry per CDR3 protein, called by TCRdb with MiXCR from the 5' RACE reads. This sample has 45,000 to 75,000 distinct CDR3 sequences, with approximately 5.5% found just once. This specimen was PBMCs, either bulk or a sorted T-cell subset (CD4+, CD8+, memory, or dextramer-sorted; not recorded which), taken on the day of the yellow fever booster vaccination. The receptors here all came from a man in his late teens or twenties who received the YFV17D yellow fever vaccine.

The sample holds a few counts of this clonotype. The chain couples TRBV25-1 to TRBJ2-3; maybe TRBD1 (5 bases). Germline lookup yields CDR1 MGHDK and CDR2 SYGVNS. The CDR3 runs 13 residues. The V end lost 7 bases, the J end lost 0 bases, and 8 bases lay between the germline ends. This chain's CDR3 is CASIQGSTDTQYF. DNA for the CDR3: TGTGCCAGCATTCAGGGAAGCACAGATACGCAGTATTTT.

This clonotype was found many times. V and J are TRBV9 and TRBJ2-2; D ambiguous. The V gene's germline CDR1 is SGDLS and CDR2 YYNGEE. This CDR3 region has 16 residues. Trimming took 0 bases from V and 0 from J, leaving 9 bases between them. The chain's CDR3 is CASSVGEQPNTGELFF. The CDR3 nucleotides read TGTGCCAGCAGCGTAGGGGAACAGCCGAACACCGGGGAGCTGTTTTTT.

This clonotype was seen at least ten times. The chain couples TRBV5-1 to TRBJ2-1; 9 nucleotides agree with TRBD2. The CDR3 totals 15 residues. The germline V gene encodes CDR1 SGHRS and CDR2 YFSETQ. V shed 2 bases and J 3 bases; nucleotides not matched to a gene: 3. The CDR3 sequence is CASSFGLAIYNEQFF. The CDR3 DNA is TGCGCCAGCAGCTTTGGACTAGCGATCTACAATGAGCAGTTCTTC.

This clonotype was picked up a small number of times. The chain links TRBV14 to TRBJ1-2; TRBD1 matches at 10 bases. Germline values: CDR1 SGHDN, CDR2 FVKESK. This CDR3 has 15 residues. Trimming removed 1 base from V and 8 bases from J; junction bases left unmatched: 7. Here the CDR3 reads CASSQVFGTGEGYTF. The CDR3 coding sequence is TGTGCCAGCAGCCAAGTCTTCGGGACAGGGGAAGGCTACACCTTC.